This T cell receptor beta chain was retrieved from a study of identical twins. Notes on the study in general: The models systematically underestimated how much out-of-frame TCR alpha was shared in monozygotic twins. Abundant cord blood beta clonotypes carried fewer insertions; memory repertoires showed none. Researchers reported weaker excess twin sharing in beta out-of-frame sequences.

Only healthy Caucasians were enrolled as donors. TCRdb used MiXCR to reprocess the 5' RACE reads, holding one entry per CDR3 protein. The repertoire consists of around 1.7 million distinct CDR3 sequences, with roughly a third occurring once and the leading ten covering 0.27%. This clonotype was seen repeatedly, ten times or more. Its antigen is currently unknown. The source is a newborn girl in good health. Sequenced material: cord blood.

The CDR3 is CASSLSGYNQPQHF. Here the CDR3 DNA reads TGTGCCAGCAGTTTATCAGGGTACAATCAGCCCCAGCATTTT. The V and J genes are TRBV28 and TRBJ1-5; a possible D gene is TRBD1 (5 bases). CDR3 size: 14 residues. Trimming stripped 1 base from V and 3 bases from J, with 7 bases between. Germline CDR1 reads MDHEN; CDR2 reads SYDVKM.